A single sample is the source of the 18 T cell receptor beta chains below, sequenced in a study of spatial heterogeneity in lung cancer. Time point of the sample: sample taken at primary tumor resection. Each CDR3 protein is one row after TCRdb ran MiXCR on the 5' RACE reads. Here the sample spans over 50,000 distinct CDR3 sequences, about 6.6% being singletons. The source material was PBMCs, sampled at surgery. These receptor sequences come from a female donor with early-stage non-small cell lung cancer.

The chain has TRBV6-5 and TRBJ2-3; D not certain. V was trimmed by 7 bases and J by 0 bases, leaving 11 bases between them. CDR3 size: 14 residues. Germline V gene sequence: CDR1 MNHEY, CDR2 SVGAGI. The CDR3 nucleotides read TGTGCCAGCAACGGACGAGTAAGCACAGATACGCAGTATTTT. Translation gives CASNGRVSTDTQYF.

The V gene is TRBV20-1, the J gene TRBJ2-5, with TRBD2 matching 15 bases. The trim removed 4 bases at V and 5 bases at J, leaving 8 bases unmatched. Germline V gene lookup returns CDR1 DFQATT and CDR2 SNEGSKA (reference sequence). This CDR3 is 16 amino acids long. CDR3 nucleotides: TGCAGTGCTATTGGACTAGCGGGAGGGCCGGGTGAGACCCAGTACTTC. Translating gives CSAIGLAGGPGETQYF.

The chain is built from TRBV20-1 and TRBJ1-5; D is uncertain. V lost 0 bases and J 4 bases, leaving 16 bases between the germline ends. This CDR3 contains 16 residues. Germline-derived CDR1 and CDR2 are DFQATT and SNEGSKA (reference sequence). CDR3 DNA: TGCAGTGCTAGAGACACACCGAGTCCCCTGAATCAGCCCCAGCATTTT. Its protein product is CSARDTPSPLNQPQHF.

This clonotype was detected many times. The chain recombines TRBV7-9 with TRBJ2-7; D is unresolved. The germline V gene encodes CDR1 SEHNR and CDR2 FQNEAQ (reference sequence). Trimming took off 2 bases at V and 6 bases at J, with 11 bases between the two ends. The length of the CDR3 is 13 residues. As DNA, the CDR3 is TGTGCCAGCAGCTTACTTCTTGGGCGCGAGCAGTACTTC. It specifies CASSLLLGREQYF.

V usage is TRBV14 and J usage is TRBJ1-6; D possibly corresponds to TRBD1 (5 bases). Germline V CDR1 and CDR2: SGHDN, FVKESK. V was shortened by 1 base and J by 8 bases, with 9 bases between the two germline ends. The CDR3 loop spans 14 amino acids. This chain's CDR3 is CASSQGRGDSPLHF. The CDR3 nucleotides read TGTGCCAGCAGCCAAGGTCGAGGGGATTCACCCCTCCACTTT.

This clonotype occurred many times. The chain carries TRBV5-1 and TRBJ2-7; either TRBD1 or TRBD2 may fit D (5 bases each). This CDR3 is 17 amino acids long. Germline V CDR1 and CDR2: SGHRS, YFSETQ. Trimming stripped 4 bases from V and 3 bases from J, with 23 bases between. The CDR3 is CASSPGRTSTTIYEQYF. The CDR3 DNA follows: TGCGCCAGCAGCCCGGGACGGACATCTACCACCATCTACGAGCAGTACTTC.

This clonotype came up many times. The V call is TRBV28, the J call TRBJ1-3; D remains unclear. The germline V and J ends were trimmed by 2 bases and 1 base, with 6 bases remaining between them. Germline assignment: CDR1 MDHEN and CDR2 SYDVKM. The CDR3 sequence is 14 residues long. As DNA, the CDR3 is TGTGCCAGCAGTTTACGGAGGTCTGGAAACACCATATATTTT. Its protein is CASSLRRSGNTIYF.

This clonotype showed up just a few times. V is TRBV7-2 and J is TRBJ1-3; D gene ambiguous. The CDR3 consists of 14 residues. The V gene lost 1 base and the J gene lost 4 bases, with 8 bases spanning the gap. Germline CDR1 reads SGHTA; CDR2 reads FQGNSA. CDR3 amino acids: CASSLGGWGNTIYF. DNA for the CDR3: TGTGCCAGCAGCTTAGGGGGATGGGGAAACACCATATATTTT.

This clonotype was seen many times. CDR3 protein: CASSPPGGTYQETQYF. The CDR3 DNA is TGTGCCAGCAGCCCTCCTGGGGGGACGTACCAAGAGACCCAGTACTTC. This chain joins TRBV7-2 and TRBJ2-5; D perhaps matches TRBD2 (6 bases). From germline, CDR1 is SGHTA and CDR2 FQGNSA. The CDR3 covers 16 residues. Trimming took off 5 bases at V and 0 bases at J, with 16 bases between the two ends.

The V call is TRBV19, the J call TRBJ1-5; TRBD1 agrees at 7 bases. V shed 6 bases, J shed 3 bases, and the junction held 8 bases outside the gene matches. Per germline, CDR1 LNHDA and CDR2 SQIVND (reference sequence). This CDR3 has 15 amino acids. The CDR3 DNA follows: TGTGCCAGTAGGACAGGGAAGGGGTACAATCAGCCCCAGCATTTT. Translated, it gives CASRTGKGYNQPQHF.

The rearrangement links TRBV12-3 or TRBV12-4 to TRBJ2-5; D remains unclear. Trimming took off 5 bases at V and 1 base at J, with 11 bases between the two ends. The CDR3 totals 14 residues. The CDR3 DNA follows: TGTGCCAGCAGTCTCCTTCGGCCCCAAGAGACCCAGTACTTC. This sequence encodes CASSLLRPQETQYF.

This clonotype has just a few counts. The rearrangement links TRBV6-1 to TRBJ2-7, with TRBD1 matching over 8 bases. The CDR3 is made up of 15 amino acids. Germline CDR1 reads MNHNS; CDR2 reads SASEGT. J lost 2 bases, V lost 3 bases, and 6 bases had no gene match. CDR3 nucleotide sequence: TGTGCCAGCAGTGATCATTGGGACAGGCCCTACGAGCAGTACTTC. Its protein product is CASSDHWDRPYEQYF.

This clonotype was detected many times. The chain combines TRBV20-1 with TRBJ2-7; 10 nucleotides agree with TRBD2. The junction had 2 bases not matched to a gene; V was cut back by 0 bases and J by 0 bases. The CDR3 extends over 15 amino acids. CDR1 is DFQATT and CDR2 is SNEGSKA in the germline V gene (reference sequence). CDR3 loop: CSAREAGGPSYEQYF. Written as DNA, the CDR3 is TGCAGTGCTAGAGAAGCGGGAGGGCCCTCCTACGAGCAGTACTTC.

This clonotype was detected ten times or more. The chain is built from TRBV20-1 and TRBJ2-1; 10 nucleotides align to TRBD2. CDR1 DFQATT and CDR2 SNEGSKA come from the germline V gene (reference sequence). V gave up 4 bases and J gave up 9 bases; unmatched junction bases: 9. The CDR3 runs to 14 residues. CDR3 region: CSAKSASGSSEQFF. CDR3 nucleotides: TGCAGTGCTAAGTCGGCTAGCGGGAGCTCTGAGCAGTTCTTC.

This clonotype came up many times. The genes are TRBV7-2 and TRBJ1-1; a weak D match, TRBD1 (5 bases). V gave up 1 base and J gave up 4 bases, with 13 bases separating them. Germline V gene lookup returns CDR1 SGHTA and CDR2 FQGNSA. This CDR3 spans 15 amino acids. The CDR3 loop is CASSLVPRAATEAFF. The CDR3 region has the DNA TGTGCCAGCAGCTTAGTTCCCAGGGCGGCCACTGAAGCTTTCTTT.

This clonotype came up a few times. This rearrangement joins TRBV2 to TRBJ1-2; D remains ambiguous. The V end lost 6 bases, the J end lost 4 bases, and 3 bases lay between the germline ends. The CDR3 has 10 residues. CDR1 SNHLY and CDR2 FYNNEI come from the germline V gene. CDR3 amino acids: CASRTYGYTF. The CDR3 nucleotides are TGTGCCAGCAGGACCTATGGCTACACCTTC. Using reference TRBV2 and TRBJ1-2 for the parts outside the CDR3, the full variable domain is EPEVTQTPSHQVTQMGQEVILRCVPISNHLYFYWYRQILGQKVEFLVSFYNNEISEKSEIFDDQFSVERPDGSNFTLKIRSTKLEDSAMYFCASRTYGYTFGSGTRLTVV.

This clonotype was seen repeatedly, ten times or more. In nucleotides, the CDR3 is TGTGCCAGCAGTGGGTTAGCGGGAGAAGCCTACAATGAGCAGTTCTTC. Protein: CASSGLAGEAYNEQFF. The chain links TRBV6-1 to TRBJ2-1, with 9 bases aligning to TRBD2. V trimming: 4 bases; J trimming: 2 bases; junction bases outside the gene matches: 6. The germline V gene has CDR1 MNHNS and CDR2 SASEGT. The CDR3 spans 16 residues.

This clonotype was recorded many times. The CDR3 coding sequence is TGTGCCATCAGACCCCGACAGGGTGAAGCTTTCTTT. As protein: CAIRPRQGEAFF. The chain combines TRBV10-3 with TRBJ1-1; 7 nucleotides agree with TRBD1. Germline CDR1 and CDR2: ENHRY and SYGVKD. The CDR3 is 12 amino acids. V trimming: 6 bases; J trimming: 7 bases; junction bases outside the gene matches: 5.